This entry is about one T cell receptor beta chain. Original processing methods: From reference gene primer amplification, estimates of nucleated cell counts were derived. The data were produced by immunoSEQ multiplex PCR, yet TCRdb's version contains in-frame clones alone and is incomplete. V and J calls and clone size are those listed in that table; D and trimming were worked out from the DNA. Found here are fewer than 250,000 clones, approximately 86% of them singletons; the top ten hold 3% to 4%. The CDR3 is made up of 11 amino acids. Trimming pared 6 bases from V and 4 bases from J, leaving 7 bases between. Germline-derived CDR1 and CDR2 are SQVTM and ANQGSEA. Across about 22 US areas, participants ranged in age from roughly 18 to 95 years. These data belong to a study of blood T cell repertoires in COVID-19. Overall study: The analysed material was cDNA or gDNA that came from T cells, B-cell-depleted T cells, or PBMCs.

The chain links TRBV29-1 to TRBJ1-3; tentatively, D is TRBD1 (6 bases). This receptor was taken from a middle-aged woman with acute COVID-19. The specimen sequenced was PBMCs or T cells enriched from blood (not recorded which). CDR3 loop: CSVTGGNTIYF. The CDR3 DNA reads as TGCAGCGTCACAGGGGGAAACACCATATATTTT.